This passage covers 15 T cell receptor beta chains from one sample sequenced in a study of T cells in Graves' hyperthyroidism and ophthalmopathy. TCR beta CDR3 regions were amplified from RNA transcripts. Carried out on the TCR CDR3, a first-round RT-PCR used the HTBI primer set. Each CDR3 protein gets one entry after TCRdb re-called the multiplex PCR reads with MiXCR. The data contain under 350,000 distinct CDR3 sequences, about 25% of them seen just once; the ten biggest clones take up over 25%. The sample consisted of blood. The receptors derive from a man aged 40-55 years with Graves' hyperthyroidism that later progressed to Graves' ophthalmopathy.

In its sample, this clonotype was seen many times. CDR3: CASSQQGLYEQYF. CDR3 sequence (DNA): TGTGCCAGCAGCCAACAGGGGCTCTACGAGCAGTACTTC. The chain is built from TRBV11-2 and TRBJ2-7; 7 bases match TRBD1. The CDR3 has 13 residues. Germline-derived CDR1 and CDR2 are SGHAT and FQNNGV. The ends lost 5 bases at V and 3 bases at J; junction bases unmatched: 4.

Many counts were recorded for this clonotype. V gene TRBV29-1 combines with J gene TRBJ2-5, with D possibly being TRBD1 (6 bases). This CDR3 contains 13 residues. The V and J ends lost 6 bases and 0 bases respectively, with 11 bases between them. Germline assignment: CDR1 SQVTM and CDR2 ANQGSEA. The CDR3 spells CSVSQGYQETQYF. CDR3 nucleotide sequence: TGCAGCGTGTCGCAGGGGTACCAAGAGACCCAGTACTTC.

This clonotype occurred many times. Written as DNA, the CDR3 is TGTGCCAGTTCCTCACAGGGGGAGAACACCGGGGAGCTGTTTTTT. Its translation is CASSSQGENTGELFF. The chain is built from TRBV2 and TRBJ2-2; 8 bases are shared with TRBD1. CDR1 and CDR2 (germline): SNHLY, FYNNEI. V lost 9 bases and J lost 1; bases outside the gene matches: 7. The CDR3 has 15 residues.

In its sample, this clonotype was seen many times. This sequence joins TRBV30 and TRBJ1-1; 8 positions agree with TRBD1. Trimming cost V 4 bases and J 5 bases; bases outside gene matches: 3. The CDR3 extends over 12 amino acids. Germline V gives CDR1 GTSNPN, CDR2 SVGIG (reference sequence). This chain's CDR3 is CAWNRQGTEAFF. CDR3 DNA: TGTGCCTGGAACCGACAGGGGACTGAAGCTTTCTTT.

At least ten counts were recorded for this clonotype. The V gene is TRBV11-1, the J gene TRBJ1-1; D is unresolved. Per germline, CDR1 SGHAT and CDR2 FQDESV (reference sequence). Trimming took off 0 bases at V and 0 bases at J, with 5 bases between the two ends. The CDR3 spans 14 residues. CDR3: CASSLAALNTEAFF. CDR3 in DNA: TGTGCCAGCAGCTTAGCAGCCTTGAACACTGAAGCTTTCTTT.

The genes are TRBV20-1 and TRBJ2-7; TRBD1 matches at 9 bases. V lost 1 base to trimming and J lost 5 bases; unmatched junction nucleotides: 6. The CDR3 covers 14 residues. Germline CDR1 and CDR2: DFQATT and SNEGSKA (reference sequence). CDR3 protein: CSARVRTGVDEQYF. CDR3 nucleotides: TGCAGTGCTAGAGTAAGGACAGGGGTGGACGAGCAGTACTTC.

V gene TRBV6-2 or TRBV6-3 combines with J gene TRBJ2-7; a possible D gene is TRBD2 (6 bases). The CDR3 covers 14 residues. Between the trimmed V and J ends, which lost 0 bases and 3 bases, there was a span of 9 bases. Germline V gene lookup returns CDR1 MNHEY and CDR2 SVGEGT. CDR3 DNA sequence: TGTGCCAGCAGTTACTCGAACGGGGGCTACGAGCAGTACTTC. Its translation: CASSYSNGGYEQYF.

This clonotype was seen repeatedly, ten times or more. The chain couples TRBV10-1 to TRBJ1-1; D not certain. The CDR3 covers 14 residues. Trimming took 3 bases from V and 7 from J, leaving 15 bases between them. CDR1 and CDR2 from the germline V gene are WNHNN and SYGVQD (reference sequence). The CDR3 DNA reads TGCGCCAGCAGTGACCCCAATCAACACCGTGAAGCTTTCTTT. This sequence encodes CASSDPNQHREAFF.

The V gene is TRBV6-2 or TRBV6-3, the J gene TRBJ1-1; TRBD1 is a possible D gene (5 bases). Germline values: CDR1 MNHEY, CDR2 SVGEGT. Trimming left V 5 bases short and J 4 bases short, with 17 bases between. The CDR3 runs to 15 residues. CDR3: CASSQPLSGGTEAFF. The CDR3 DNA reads TGTGCCAGCAGTCAACCCTTATCTGGGGGCACTGAAGCTTTCTTT.

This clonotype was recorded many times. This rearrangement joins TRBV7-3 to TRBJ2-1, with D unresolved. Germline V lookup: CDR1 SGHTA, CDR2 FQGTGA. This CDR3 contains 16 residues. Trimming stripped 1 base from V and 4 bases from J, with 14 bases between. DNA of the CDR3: TGTGCCAGCAGCTTAAACGGCCAATCGGGTTACAATGAGCAGTTCTTC. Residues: CASSLNGQSGYNEQFF.

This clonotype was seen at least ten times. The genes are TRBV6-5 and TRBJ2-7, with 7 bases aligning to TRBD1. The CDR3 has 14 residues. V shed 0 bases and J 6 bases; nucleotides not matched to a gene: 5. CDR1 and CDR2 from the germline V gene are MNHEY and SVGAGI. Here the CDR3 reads CASSYSTGLGEQYF. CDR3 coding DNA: TGTGCCAGCAGTTACTCGACAGGGTTGGGCGAGCAGTACTTC.

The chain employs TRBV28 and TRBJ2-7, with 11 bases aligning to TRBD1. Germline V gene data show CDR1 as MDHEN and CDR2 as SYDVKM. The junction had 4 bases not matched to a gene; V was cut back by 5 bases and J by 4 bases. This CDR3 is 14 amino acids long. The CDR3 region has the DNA TGTGCCAGCAGTGGGGACAGGGGGAAATACGAGCAGTACTTC. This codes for CASSGDRGKYEQYF.

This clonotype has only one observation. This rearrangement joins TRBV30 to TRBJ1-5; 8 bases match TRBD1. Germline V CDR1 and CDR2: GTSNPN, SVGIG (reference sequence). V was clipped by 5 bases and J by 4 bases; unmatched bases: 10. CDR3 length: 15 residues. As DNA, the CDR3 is TGTGCCTGGGGCCCAGGGGGCTGGGGAAATCAGCCCCAGCATTTT. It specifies CAWGPGGWGNQPQHF. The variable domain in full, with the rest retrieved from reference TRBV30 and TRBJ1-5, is SQTIHQWPATLVQPVGSPLSLECTVEGTSNPNLYWYRQAAGRGLQLLFYSVGIGQISSEVPQNLSASRPQDRQFILSSKKLLLSDSGFYLCAWGPGGWGNQPQHFGDGTRLSIL.

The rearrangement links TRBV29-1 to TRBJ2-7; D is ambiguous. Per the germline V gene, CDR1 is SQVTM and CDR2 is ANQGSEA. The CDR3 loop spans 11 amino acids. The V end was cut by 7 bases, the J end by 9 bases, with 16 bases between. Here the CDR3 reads CSGLGRTRQYF. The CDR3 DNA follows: TGCAGCGGCCTAGGTCGAACCCGGCAGTACTTC.

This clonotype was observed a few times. As DNA, the CDR3 is TGTGCCAGCAGTGATGCCCTTGATACCGGGGAGCTGTTTTTT. The encoded protein is CASSDALDTGELFF. V and J are TRBV6-1 and TRBJ2-2; unclear D gene. The CDR3 is made up of 14 amino acids. Germline CDR1 is MNHNS and CDR2 is SASEGT. Trimming pared 3 bases from V and 5 bases from J, leaving 10 bases between.